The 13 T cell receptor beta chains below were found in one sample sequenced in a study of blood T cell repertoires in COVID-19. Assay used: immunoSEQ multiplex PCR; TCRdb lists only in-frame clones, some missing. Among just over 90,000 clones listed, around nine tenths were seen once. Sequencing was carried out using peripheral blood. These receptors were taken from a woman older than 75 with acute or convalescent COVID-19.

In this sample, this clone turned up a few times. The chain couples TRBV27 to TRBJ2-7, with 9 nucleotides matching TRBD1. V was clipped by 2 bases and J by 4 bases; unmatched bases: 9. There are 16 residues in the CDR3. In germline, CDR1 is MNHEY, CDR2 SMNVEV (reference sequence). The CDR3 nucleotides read TGTGCCAGCAGTTTAATGATCGGGGACAGGGCTTACGAGCAGTACTTC. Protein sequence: CASSLMIGDRAYEQYF.

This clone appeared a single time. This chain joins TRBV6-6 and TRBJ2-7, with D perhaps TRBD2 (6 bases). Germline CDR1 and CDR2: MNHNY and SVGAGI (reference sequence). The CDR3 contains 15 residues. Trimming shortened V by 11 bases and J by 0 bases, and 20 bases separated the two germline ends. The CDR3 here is CAAQRLGGSSYEQYF. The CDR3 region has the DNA TGTGCCGCTCAGCGGCTGGGAGGAAGCTCCTACGAGCAGTACTTC.

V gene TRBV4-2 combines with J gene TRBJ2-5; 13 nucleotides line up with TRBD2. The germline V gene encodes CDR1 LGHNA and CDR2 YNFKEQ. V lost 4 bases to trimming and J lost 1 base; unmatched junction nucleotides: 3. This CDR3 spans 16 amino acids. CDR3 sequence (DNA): TGTGCCAGCAGCCTCGGACTAGCGGGGGCCCAAGAGACCCAGTACTTC. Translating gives CASSLGLAGAQETQYF.

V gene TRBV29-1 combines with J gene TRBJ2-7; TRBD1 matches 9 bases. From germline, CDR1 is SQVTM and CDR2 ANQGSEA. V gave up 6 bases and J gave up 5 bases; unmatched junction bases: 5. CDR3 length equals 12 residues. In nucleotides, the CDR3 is TGCAGCGTGACACACAGGGGGCACGAGCAGTACTTC. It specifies CSVTHRGHEQYF.

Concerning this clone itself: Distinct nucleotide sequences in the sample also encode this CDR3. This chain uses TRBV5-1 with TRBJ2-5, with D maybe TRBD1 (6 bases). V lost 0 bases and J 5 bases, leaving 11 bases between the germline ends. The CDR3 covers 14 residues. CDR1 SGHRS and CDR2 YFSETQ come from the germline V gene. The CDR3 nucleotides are TGCGCCAGCAGCTTGGGGGCAGGGGACGAGACCCAGTACTTC. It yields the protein CASSLGAGDETQYF.

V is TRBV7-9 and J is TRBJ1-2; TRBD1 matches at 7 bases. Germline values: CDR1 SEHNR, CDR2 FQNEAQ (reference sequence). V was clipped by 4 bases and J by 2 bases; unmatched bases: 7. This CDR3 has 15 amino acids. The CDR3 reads CASSYLGGANYGYTF. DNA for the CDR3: TGTGCCAGCAGCTACCTAGGGGGCGCAAACTATGGCTACACCTTC.

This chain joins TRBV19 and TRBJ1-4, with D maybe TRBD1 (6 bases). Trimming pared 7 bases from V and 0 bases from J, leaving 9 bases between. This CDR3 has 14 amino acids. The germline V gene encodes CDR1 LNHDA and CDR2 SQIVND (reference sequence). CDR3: CASKPGATNEKLFF. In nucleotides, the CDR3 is TGTGCCAGTAAGCCAGGGGCAACTAATGAAAAACTGTTTTTT.

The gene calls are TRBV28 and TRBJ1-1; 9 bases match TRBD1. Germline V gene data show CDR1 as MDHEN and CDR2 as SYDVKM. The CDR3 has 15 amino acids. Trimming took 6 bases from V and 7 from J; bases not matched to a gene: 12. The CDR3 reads CASRPQNRGLNEAFF. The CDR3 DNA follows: TGTGCCAGCAGACCACAAAACAGGGGGCTTAATGAAGCTTTCTTT.

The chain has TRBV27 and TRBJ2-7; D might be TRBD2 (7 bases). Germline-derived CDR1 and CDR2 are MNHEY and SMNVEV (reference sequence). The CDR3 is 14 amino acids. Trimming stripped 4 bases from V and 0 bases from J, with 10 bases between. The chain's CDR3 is CASSSGGYSYEQYF. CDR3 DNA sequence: TGTGCCAGCAGTTCGGGGGGCTACTCCTACGAGCAGTACTTC.

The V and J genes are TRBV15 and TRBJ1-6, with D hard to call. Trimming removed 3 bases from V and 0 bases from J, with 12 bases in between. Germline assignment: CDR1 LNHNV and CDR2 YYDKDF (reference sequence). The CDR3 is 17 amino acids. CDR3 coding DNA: TGTGCCACCAGCAGGGAGGACTTAAGCTCCTATAATTCACCCCTCCACTTT. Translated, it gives CATSREDLSSYNSPLHF.

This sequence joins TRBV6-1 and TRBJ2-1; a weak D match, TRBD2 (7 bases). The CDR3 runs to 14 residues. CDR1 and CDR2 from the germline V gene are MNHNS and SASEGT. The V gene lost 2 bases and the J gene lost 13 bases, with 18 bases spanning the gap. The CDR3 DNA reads TGTGCCAGCAGTGAACGGGGGGCCACTACGGAACAGTTCTTC. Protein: CASSERGATTEQFF.

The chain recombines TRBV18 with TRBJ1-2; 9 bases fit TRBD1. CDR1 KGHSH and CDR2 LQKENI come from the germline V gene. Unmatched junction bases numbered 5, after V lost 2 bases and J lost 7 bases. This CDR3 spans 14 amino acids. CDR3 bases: TGTGCCAGCTCACCAACCGGGACAGGGTTTGGCTACACCTTC. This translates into CASSPTGTGFGYTF. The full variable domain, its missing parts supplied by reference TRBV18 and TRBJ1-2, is NAGVMQNPRHLVRRRGQEARLRCSPMKGHSHVYWYRQLPEEGLKFMVYLQKENIIDESGMPKERFSAEFPKEGPSILRIQQVVRGDSAAYFCASSPTGTGFGYTFGSGTRLTVV.

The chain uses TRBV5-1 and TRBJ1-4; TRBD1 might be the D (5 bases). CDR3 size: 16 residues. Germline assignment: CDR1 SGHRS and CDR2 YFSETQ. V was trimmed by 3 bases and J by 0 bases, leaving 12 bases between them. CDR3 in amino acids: CASSSGRGTTNEKLFF. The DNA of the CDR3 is TGCGCCAGCAGCTCGGGACGGGGGACAACTAATGAAAAACTGTTTTTT.